This TCR beta chain was documented in a study of OX40 agonist ivuxolimab in advanced cancers. On the study more broadly: Ivuxolimab, an antibody that agonizes OX40 (CD134), was administered to the patients.

Findings and limits, study-wide: The CD4+ and CD8+ T cells in the blood had expanded clonally by week 6 at 0.1 to 3.0 mg/kg.

Sampling times: baseline, cycle 4 day 1, cycle 7 day 1. CDR3 length: 14 residues. The germline V gene encodes CDR1 ENHRY and CDR2 SYGVKD. J gave up 6 bases and V 10 bases, and 10 bases lay outside the gene matches. Data came from immunoSEQ multiplex PCR; TCRdb stores just in-frame clones and leaves some out. The sample shows approximately 100,000 clones, approximately 80% of them seen only once. This clone was detected once. Its antigen is as yet unknown. The clonotype originates from an adult with an advanced solid tumor such as melanoma, head and neck, liver or kidney cancer. This sequence joins TRBV10-3 and TRBJ2-1; 9 nucleotides line up with TRBD2. The specimen was CD4+ or CD8+ T cells sorted from blood, collected in a trial of the OX40 agonist ivuxolimab. This CDR3 reads CATRRAGGVNEQFF. The CDR3 nucleotides are TGTGCCACCCGAAGGGCGGGAGGGGTCAATGAGCAGTTCTTC.